This TCR beta chain originates from a study of blood T cell repertoires in COVID-19. Some clones are missing from TCRdb's copy, which holds only in-frame ones; the method was immunoSEQ multiplex PCR. The sample consists of tens of thousands of clones, about nine tenths of them appearing once. This clone showed up just once. The CDR3 extends over 13 amino acids. The V end lost 2 bases, the J end lost 2 bases, and 6 bases lay between the germline ends. The chain is built from TRBV12-3 or TRBV12-4 and TRBJ2-5; a weak D match, TRBD2 (5 bases). The source material was peripheral blood. This clonotype was sampled from a male donor with acute or convalescent COVID-19. The CDR3 bases are TGTGCCAGCAGTTTAAGGGAGCAAGAGACCCAGTACTTC. It is translated as CASSLREQETQYF.